The 16 T cell receptor beta chains reported below all come from one sample, sequenced in a study of blood T cell repertoires in COVID-19. The assay was immunoSEQ multiplex PCR, and TCRdb's table has in-frame clones only and misses some. The repertoire consists of approximately 280,000 clones, with around nine tenths occurring once and the leading ten covering roughly an eighth. The sample was peripheral blood. These receptors came from a woman in her fifties or sixties with acute or convalescent COVID-19.

The sample holds a few counts of this clone. This chain joins TRBV7-9 and TRBJ2-2, with D perhaps matching TRBD1 (5 bases). CDR1 is SEHNR, CDR2 FQNEAQ, per germline (reference sequence). The CDR3 spans 15 residues. With 5 bases removed from V and 4 bases from J, the gap between germline ends came to 14 bases. CDR3 sequence (DNA): TGTGCCAGCAGCCAGCAGGGTTCATCCACCGGGGAGCTGTTTTTT. Translating gives CASSQQGSSTGELFF.

V and J are TRBV30 and TRBJ1-2; D call uncertain. CDR1 is GTSNPN and CDR2 is SVGIG in the germline V gene (reference sequence). V lost 2 bases to trimming and J lost 0 bases, with 13 bases between them. This CDR3 is 15 amino acids long. CDR3 nucleotides: TGTGCCTGGAGTCTAGTGGGGAGACCTAACTATGGCTACACCTTC. As protein: CAWSLVGRPNYGYTF. The variable domain in full, completed from reference TRBV30 and TRBJ1-2, reads SQTIHQWPATLVQPVGSPLSLECTVEGTSNPNLYWYRQAAGRGLQLLFYSVGIGQISSEVPQNLSASRPQDRQFILSSKKLLLSDSGFYLCAWSLVGRPNYGYTFGSGTRLTVV.

Note on this clone: Additional DNA sequences in this sample encode the identical CDR3. The V gene is TRBV5-1, the J gene TRBJ2-1; 9 nucleotides align to TRBD2. The V gene's germline CDR1 is SGHRS and CDR2 YFSETQ. V lost 5 bases to trimming and J lost 0 bases; unmatched junction nucleotides: 3. This CDR3 has 15 residues. CDR3 in amino acids: CASSISGSSYNEQFF. CDR3 sequence (DNA): TGCGCCAGCAGTATTAGCGGGAGCTCCTACAATGAGCAGTTCTTC. The full variable domain, rest sourced from reference TRBV5-1 and TRBJ2-1, is KAGVTQTPRYLIKTRGQQVTLSCSPISGHRSVSWYQQTPGQGLQFLFEYFSETQRNKGNFPGRFSGRQFSNSRSEMNVSTLELGDSALYLCASSISGSSYNEQFFGPGTRLTVL.

This CDR3 reads CASSSGSGSSHEQFF. CDR3 in DNA: TGTGCCAGCAGCTCGGGTAGCGGGAGCTCCCATGAGCAGTTCTTC. The chain couples TRBV11-3 to TRBJ2-1; 9 positions match TRBD2. Losses at the gene ends were 4 bases for V and 8 bases for J; bases not matched to a gene: 9. In germline, CDR1 is SGHNT, CDR2 YENEEA. The CDR3 totals 15 residues.

This chain links TRBV11-1 with TRBJ2-1, with TRBD1 identical over 7 bases. Germline assignment: CDR1 SGHAT and CDR2 FQDESV (reference sequence). This CDR3 has 14 residues. The J segment lost 8 bases and the V segment lost 3 bases, leaving 7 bases of the junction unmatched. As DNA, the CDR3 is TGTGCCAGCAGCTTGGGACAGAACATCGATGAGCAGTTCTTC. Translating gives CASSLGQNIDEQFF.

V gene TRBV19 combines with J gene TRBJ1-5; TRBD1 matches 9 bases. This CDR3 has 15 amino acids. Germline CDR1 reads LNHDA; CDR2 reads SQIVND (reference sequence). V gave up 6 bases and J gave up 0 bases; unmatched junction bases: 3. Here the CDR3 reads CASRRQGDSNQPQHF. For the CDR3, the DNA is TGTGCCAGTAGACGACAGGGGGATAGCAATCAGCCCCAGCATTTT.

The CDR3 DNA sequence: TGTGCCACCAGCCACTCGGGGTCTTCTAGGAATCAGCCCCAGCATTTT. This sequence encodes CATSHSGSSRNQPQHF. The chain recombines TRBV15 with TRBJ1-5; D is unresolved. The germline gives CDR1 LNHNV, CDR2 YYDKDF (reference sequence). V was pared by 5 bases and J by 4 bases, with 18 bases between. The CDR3 is 16 amino acids. Full variable domain (rest looked up from reference TRBV15 and TRBJ1-5): DAMVIQNPRYQVTQFGKPVTLSCSQTLNHNVMYWYQQKSSQAPKLLFHYYDKDFNNEADTPDNFQSRRPNTSFCFLDIRSPGLGDTAMYLCATSHSGSSRNQPQHFGDGTRLSIL.

J is TRBJ2-5 and V is TRBV10-1; TRBD2 matches 15 bases. Trimming removed 6 bases from V and 0 bases from J; junction bases left unmatched: 5. The CDR3 sequence is 17 residues long. CDR1 is WNHNN and CDR2 is SYGVQD in the germline V gene (reference sequence). CDR3 sequence reads: CASSYGTSGGNQETQYF. CDR3 nucleotides: TGCGCCAGCAGCTACGGGACTAGCGGGGGGAACCAAGAGACCCAGTACTTC.

CDR3 residues: CATSDDTSSPGTSGRALQYNEQFF. The CDR3 nucleotides are TGTGCCACCAGTGATGACACGTCGAGCCCCGGGACTAGCGGGAGGGCCCTTCAATACAATGAGCAGTTCTTC. The chain combines TRBV24-1 with TRBJ2-1; 16 nucleotides align to TRBD2. The CDR3 extends over 24 amino acids. Trimming removed 3 bases from V and 4 bases from J; junction bases left unmatched: 23. The germline gives CDR1 KGHDR, CDR2 SFDVKD.

This chain uses TRBV7-3 with TRBJ2-7; D is ambiguous. Trimming shortened V by 4 bases and J by 7 bases, and 14 bases separated the two germline ends. This CDR3 is 13 amino acids long. CDR1 and CDR2 from the germline V gene are SGHTA and FQGTGA. CDR3 in DNA: TGTGCCAGCAGCTCAACACAAGCCGGGGAGCAGTACTTC. Translating it yields CASSSTQAGEQYF.

This clone was recorded a few times. The J gene is TRBJ2-2, the V gene TRBV27, with 9 positions matching TRBD2. The CDR3 extends over 17 amino acids. V trimming: 3 bases; J trimming: 6 bases; junction bases outside the gene matches: 11. The germline CDR1 and CDR2 sequences are MNHEY and SMNVEV (reference sequence). This CDR3 reads CASSFWRGGQGAGELFF. The CDR3 nucleotides read TGTGCCAGCAGTTTCTGGCGGGGGGGCCAGGGGGCCGGGGAGCTGTTTTTT.

The chain is built from TRBV4-3 and TRBJ2-7; no definite D call. The CDR3 runs 15 residues. CDR1 is LGHNA and CDR2 is YSLEER in the germline V gene. V was clipped by 4 bases and J by 2 bases, with 15 bases between them. The CDR3 DNA reads as TGCGCCAGCAGCCGAATACTCGAAGTAACCTACGAGCAGTACTTC. It specifies CASSRILEVTYEQYF.

The rearrangement uses TRBV3-1 (or the pseudogene TRBV3-2) and TRBJ2-5, with D hard to call. The CDR3 is 13 residues long. The germline gives CDR1 LGHDT, CDR2 YNNKEL (reference sequence). Trimming took off 0 bases at V and 2 bases at J, with 4 bases between the two ends. The CDR3 region has the DNA TGTGCCAGCAGCCAAGATCTACAAGAGACCCAGTACTTC. Its translation is CASSQDLQETQYF.

Only one count was recorded for this clone. This sequence joins TRBV6-5 and TRBJ1-3; TRBD1 might be the D (6 bases). The CDR3 is made up of 15 amino acids. V lost 0 bases to trimming and J lost 2 bases, with 8 bases between them. Germline V lookup: CDR1 MNHEY, CDR2 SVGAGI. Written as DNA, the CDR3 is TGTGCCAGCAGTTACTCACCAGGGGCTGGAAACACCATATATTTT. Protein product: CASSYSPGAGNTIYF.

The V gene is TRBV7-9, the J gene TRBJ1-2, with 7 bases that match TRBD1. Unmatched junction bases numbered 9, after V lost 5 bases and J lost 3 bases. Germline-derived CDR1 and CDR2 are SEHNR and FQNEAQ (reference sequence). The CDR3 is 15 residues long. CDR3 in DNA: TGTGCCAGCAGCCTGCGGGACAGTGTTTACTATGGCTACACCTTC. Protein product: CASSLRDSVYYGYTF. Variable domain in full (rest from reference TRBV7-9 and TRBJ1-2): DTGVSQNPRHKITKRGQNVTFRCDPISEHNRLYWYRQTLGQGPEFLTYFQNEAQLEKSRLLSDRFSAERPKGSFSTLEIQRTEQGDSAMYLCASSLRDSVYYGYTFGSGTRLTVV.

The V and J genes are TRBV19 and TRBJ1-6; 8 bases are shared with TRBD1. The CDR3 length is 15 residues. Germline loops: CDR1 LNHDA, CDR2 SQIVND (reference sequence). This CDR3 is CVDLPRDRRNSPLHF. CDR3 DNA: TGTGTCGATCTCCCCAGGGACAGGAGGAATTCACCCCTCCACTTT.